Listed below are T cell receptor beta chains from one sample, sequenced in a study of T-cell memory formation after mild COVID-19. TCRdb recomputed calls from the 5' RACE reads with MiXCR, one row per CDR3 protein. The table has approximately 450,000 distinct CDR3 sequences, 18% seen once. The sequenced material came from PBMCs or a T cell subset sorted from them (not recorded which). These receptors were collected from an adult woman who had mild COVID-19 (a few samples of this study predate the infection). Cell type and time point are not known. Both conserved end residues are part of each CDR3. D genes are given only for firm matches. The size field is filled for only some rows; it gives once, few, many or a size class.

CASSATANTEAFF	TGCGCCAGCTCCGCGACAGCTAACACTGAAGCTTTCTTT	-	TRBV5-1	TRBJ1-1	-
CASSFGRGRVDTQYF	TGTGCTAGCAGCTTCGGCCGGGGGCGAGTAGATACGCAGTATTTT	few	TRBV7-7	TRBJ2-3	-
CASTHGGGNEQFF	TGTGCCAGCACCCATGGGGGGGGCAATGAGCAGTTCTTC	-	TRBV7-2	TRBJ2-1	TRBD2
CASSLLRARTDTQYF	TGTGCCAGCAGCTTACTGCGGGCCCGCACAGATACGCAGTATTTT	-	TRBV7-3	TRBJ2-3	-
CASSATSGTMNEQFF	TGTGCCAGCAGCGCCACTAGCGGGACAATGAATGAGCAGTTCTTC	many	TRBV9	TRBJ2-1	TRBD2
CASSSSSGRFYEQYF	TGTGCCAGCAGCTCCTCTAGCGGGAGGTTTTACGAGCAGTACTTC	few	TRBV7-9	TRBJ2-7	TRBD2
CASSLWTGNTEAFF	TGTGCCAGCAGCTTATGGACAGGGAACACTGAAGCTTTCTTT	few	TRBV7-9	TRBJ1-1	TRBD1
CASSSGLLKTQYF	TGTGCCAGCAGCTCCGGACTATTAAAGACCCAGTACTTC	-	TRBV7-3	TRBJ2-5	-
CASSLVKGRSTYEQYF	TGTGCCAGCAGCTTAGTGAAGGGAAGGTCCACCTACGAGCAGTACTTC	-	TRBV7-7	TRBJ2-7	-
CASSLVLSSYEQYF	TGTGCCAGCAGCTTGGTGCTAAGCTCCTACGAGCAGTACTTC	-	TRBV5-5	TRBJ2-7	-
CAISPISGNTIYF	TGTGCCATCTCGCCGATCTCTGGAAACACCATATATTTT	few	TRBV10-3	TRBJ1-3	-
CASSSGTSGSMNEQFF	TGTGCCAGCAGTTCCGGGACTAGCGGGAGTATGAATGAGCAGTTCTTC	-	TRBV27	TRBJ2-1	TRBD2
CASSDRVMNTEAFF	TGTGCCAGCAGCGACAGGGTCATGAACACTGAAGCTTTCTTT	few	TRBV4-2	TRBJ1-1	TRBD1
CASSTIRENGYTF	TGTGCCAGCAGCACCATAAGGGAGAATGGCTACACCTTC	-	TRBV6-5	TRBJ1-2	-
CASSFRGLAYQETQYF	TGTGCCAGCAGTTTTAGGGGACTAGCGTACCAAGAGACCCAGTACTTC	few	TRBV12-3/TRBV12-4	TRBJ2-5	TRBD2
CSASGRAPGELFF	TGCAGTGCTAGCGGGAGGGCACCTGGGGAGCTGTTTTTT	few	TRBV20-1	TRBJ2-2	TRBD2
CASSSPGGLGLAGGNEQFF	TGTGCCAGCAGCTCACCCGGCGGCCTGGGACTAGCGGGAGGCAATGAGCAGTTCTTC	-	TRBV7-3	TRBJ2-1	TRBD2
CASSPLRAVNQPQHF	TGTGCCAGCTCACCGCTAAGGGCAGTCAATCAGCCCCAGCATTTT	-	TRBV18	TRBJ1-5	-
CASKPDQRQETQYF	TGTGCCAGCAAGCCCGATCAGCGCCAAGAGACCCAGTACTTC	few	TRBV2	TRBJ2-5	-
CASSFHRGNTEAFF	TGTGCCAGCAGCTTCCACAGGGGGAACACTGAAGCTTTCTTT	-	TRBV7-2	TRBJ1-1	TRBD1
CASSLEGARGYTF	TGTGCCAGCAGTTTGGAGGGGGCGCGTGGCTACACCTTC	-	TRBV12-3/TRBV12-4	TRBJ1-2	TRBD1
CASSHGTGMDGYTF	TGTGCCAGCAGCCACGGGACAGGGATGGATGGCTACACCTTC	few	TRBV3-1	TRBJ1-2	TRBD1
CATSDSGRGIGNQPQHF	TGTGCCACCAGTGATAGTGGCAGGGGTATAGGCAATCAGCCCCAGCATTTT	many	TRBV24-1	TRBJ1-5	-
CASSLWSYEQYF	TGTGCCAGCAGCTTATGGTCCTACGAGCAGTACTTC	-	TRBV5-4	TRBJ2-7	-
CASSLVPLAGGTGELFF	TGTGCCAGCAGCTTAGTGCCTCTAGCGGGAGGAACCGGGGAGCTGTTTTTT	-	TRBV7-2	TRBJ2-2	TRBD2
CASSLGTPVYNEQFF	TGTGCCAGCAGTTTAGGGACTCCAGTTTACAATGAGCAGTTCTTC	-	TRBV12-3/TRBV12-4	TRBJ2-1	-
CASSSSGGLTYNEQFF	TGTGCCAGCAGTTCTAGTGGGGGGCTCACCTACAATGAGCAGTTCTTC	few	TRBV25-1	TRBJ2-1	-
CASSYDPTTSGRGYGEQYF	TGTGCCAGCAGTTACGACCCCACGACTAGCGGGAGGGGGTACGGCGAGCAGTACTTC	-	TRBV6-5	TRBJ2-7	TRBD2
CASSEGGWFSAGNTIYF	TGTGCCAGCAGCGAGGGGGGGTGGTTCTCTGCTGGAAACACCATATATTTT	-	TRBV9	TRBJ1-3	-
CASSLVRDRHNRELFF	TGTGCCAGCAGCTTAGTACGCGACAGGCATAATCGGGAGCTGTTTTTT	-	TRBV11-2	TRBJ2-2	-
CAISDGEGAYEQYF	TGTGCCATCAGTGATGGGGAGGGGGCTTACGAGCAGTACTTC	-	TRBV10-3	TRBJ2-7	-
CASSGQARAVRYNEQFF	TGTGCCAGCAGTGGTCAAGCCCGGGCAGTCCGTTACAATGAGCAGTTCTTC	few	TRBV27	TRBJ2-1	-
CASSSQTPANYGYTF	TGTGCCAGTAGTAGCCAGACTCCCGCTAACTATGGCTACACCTTC	-	TRBV19	TRBJ1-2	-
CASSSGREGEAFF	TGTGCCAGCAGCTCAGGTAGGGAAGGTGAAGCTTTCTTT	-	TRBV6-5	TRBJ1-1	-
CASSLNGANTEAFF	TGTGCCAGCAGTTTGAATGGGGCGAACACTGAAGCTTTCTTT	-	TRBV12-3/TRBV12-4	TRBJ1-1	-
CATSSDRGAGELFF	TGTGCCACCAGTTCAGACAGGGGAGCCGGGGAGCTGTTTTTT	many	TRBV24-1	TRBJ2-2	TRBD1
CASSQDRDSNQPQHF	TGCGCCAGCAGCCAAGATCGGGATAGCAATCAGCCCCAGCATTTT	many	TRBV4-2	TRBJ1-5	-
CASSELRGVPYGYTF	TGTGCCAGCAGTGAATTAAGGGGGGTACCCTATGGCTACACCTTC	-	TRBV2	TRBJ1-2	-
CASSQVGGTEQFF	TGCGCCAGCAGCCAAGTTGGAGGGACTGAGCAGTTCTTC	few	TRBV4-3	TRBJ2-1	-
CASSLGQGTTEAFF	TGCGCCAGCAGCTTGGGACAGGGGACGACTGAAGCTTTCTTT	many	TRBV5-1	TRBJ1-1	TRBD1
CSALVPLVGKITDTQYF	TGCAGTGCTCTTGTCCCCTTGGTAGGAAAAATCACAGATACGCAGTATTTT	few	TRBV20-1	TRBJ2-3	-
CACATDSYNEQFF	TGTGCCTGCGCGACGGACTCCTACAATGAGCAGTTCTTC	many	TRBV30	TRBJ2-1	-
CASSATGGWTEAFF	TGTGCCAGCAGTGCAACAGGGGGATGGACTGAAGCTTTCTTT	few	TRBV2	TRBJ1-1	TRBD1
CAWSIFYEQYF	TGTGCCTGGAGTATCTTCTACGAGCAGTACTTC	-	TRBV30	TRBJ2-7	-
CASSLWTRKADTQYF	TGTGCCAGCAGTTTATGGACTAGGAAAGCAGATACGCAGTATTTT	-	TRBV12-3/TRBV12-4	TRBJ2-3	TRBD2
CASSQTGARGYTF	TGTGCCAGCAGCCAAACAGGGGCCCGTGGCTACACCTTC	-	TRBV3-1	TRBJ1-2	TRBD1
CASRGLGSPQETQYF	TGTGCCAGCCGCGGGTTGGGTTCCCCACAAGAGACCCAGTACTTC	few	TRBV10-3	TRBJ2-5	-
CSVRDRGSGANVLTF	TGCAGCGTGAGAGACAGGGGTTCGGGGGCCAACGTCCTGACTTTC	few	TRBV29-1	TRBJ2-6	TRBD1